The 29 T cell receptor beta chains below were found in one sample sequenced in a study of blood T cell repertoires in COVID-19. TCRdb's table, derived via immunoSEQ multiplex PCR, lists solely in-frame clones and lacks some. The sample lists tens of thousands of clones, around 90% seen once, with roughly 5% in the top ten. The sequenced material came from peripheral blood. The receptors originated from a woman of 80 years or more with acute or convalescent COVID-19.

The rearrangement uses TRBV3-1 (or the pseudogene TRBV3-2) and TRBJ2-1; 9 nucleotides line up with TRBD1. This CDR3 has 14 amino acids. The germline gives CDR1 LGHDT, CDR2 YNNKEL (reference sequence). The V and J ends lost 3 bases and 5 bases, in that order; junction bases with no gene match: 2. This CDR3 reads CASSHGTGNNEQFF. The CDR3 coding sequence is TGTGCCAGCAGCCACGGGACAGGGAACAATGAGCAGTTCTTC.

The chain is built from TRBV5-1 and TRBJ2-3; D is perhaps TRBD2 (5 bases). Germline values: CDR1 SGHRS, CDR2 YFSETQ. V was pared by 4 bases and J by 10 bases, with 22 bases between. The CDR3 runs to 15 residues. CDR3 DNA: TGCGCCAGCAGCCCATTCGGGAAACCCAACGGATCGCAGTATTTT. Its protein product is CASSPFGKPNGSQYF.

The V call is TRBV27, the J call TRBJ2-5, with 12 bases lining up with TRBD2. This CDR3 contains 18 residues. The V gene end was trimmed by 4 bases and the J gene end by 4 bases; junction bases not matched to a gene: 13. Germline-derived CDR1 and CDR2 are MNHEY and SMNVEV (reference sequence). This CDR3 reads CASSSRVLAGGRGETQYF. Written as DNA, the CDR3 is TGTGCCAGCAGTTCCCGGGTGCTAGCGGGGGGGCGAGGAGAGACCCAGTACTTC.

CDR3 region: CASSGSGRGEKLFF. The CDR3 nucleotides are TGTGCCAGCAGTGGGTCGGGGAGGGGAGAAAAACTGTTTTTT. V and J are TRBV2 and TRBJ1-4; maybe TRBD1 (5 bases). In germline, CDR1 is SNHLY, CDR2 FYNNEI. There are 14 residues in the CDR3. V was shortened by 4 bases and J by 8 bases, with 14 bases between the two germline ends. Full variable domain (missing parts from reference TRBV2 and TRBJ1-4): EPEVTQTPSHQVTQMGQEVILRCVPISNHLYFYWYRQILGQKVEFLVSFYNNEISEKSEIFDDQFSVERPDGSNFTLKIRSTKLEDSAMYFCASSGSGRGEKLFFGSGTQLSVL.

The chain is built from TRBV7-3 and TRBJ1-1; 10 bases are shared with TRBD1. Germline CDR1 reads SGHTA; CDR2 reads FQGTGA. CDR3 length: 17 amino acids. Trimming at V came to 2 bases and at J to 5 bases, leaving 11 bases not matched to a gene. The CDR3 region has the DNA TGTGCCAGCAGCTTATACCCCGGGACAGGGGTTGAGACTGAAGCTTTCTTT. It yields the protein CASSLYPGTGVETEAFF. The entire variable domain, with the rest obtained from reference TRBV7-3 and TRBJ1-1, is as follows: GAGVSQTPSNKVTEKGKYVELRCDPISGHTALYWYRQSLGQGPEFLIYFQGTGAADDSGLPNDRFFAVRPEGSVSTLKIQRTERGDSAVYLCASSLYPGTGVETEAFFGQGTRLTVV.

This clone was counted between two and nine times. V gene TRBV20-1 combines with J gene TRBJ2-3; TRBD2 aligns across 10 bases. After removal of 3 bases from V and 6 bases from J, the junction contained 9 bases not matched to a gene. CDR1 is DFQATT and CDR2 is SNEGSKA in the germline V gene (reference sequence). The CDR3 spans 15 residues. CDR3 nucleotides: TGCAGTGCTAGTAATGTAGCGGGGGGCCCCGATACGCAGTATTTT. This codes for CSASNVAGGPDTQYF.

The chain combines TRBV21-1 with TRBJ2-7; the DNA was not used to check the table's D call, TRBD1. TRBV21-1 is listed as a pseudogene. This CDR3 is built from 11 residues. CDR3 residues: CASSFHYEQYF. CDR3 DNA sequence: TGTGCCAGCAGCTTCCACTACGAGCAGTACTTC.

This clone was recorded once. The genes are TRBV5-4 and TRBJ1-2; D is uncertain. The germline CDR1 and CDR2 sequences are SGHNT and YYREEE (reference sequence). The V and J ends lost 0 bases and 0 bases respectively, with 9 bases between them. The CDR3 covers 15 residues. The CDR3 sequence: CASSLEQRANYGYTF. For the CDR3, the DNA is TGTGCCAGCAGCTTGGAACAGAGAGCTAACTATGGCTACACCTTC. The full variable domain, in which reference TRBV5-4 and TRBJ1-2 provide the parts outside the CDR3, is ETGVTQSPTHLIKTRGQQVTLRCSSQSGHNTVSWYQQALGQGPQFIFQYYREEENGRGNFPPRFSGLQFPNYSSELNVNALELDDSALYLCASSLEQRANYGYTFGSGTRLTVV.

J is TRBJ2-1 and V is TRBV7-3; 8 positions agree with TRBD1. The CDR3 sequence is 16 residues long. Germline CDR1 SGHTA, CDR2 FQGTGA. V shed 1 base and J 4 bases; nucleotides not matched to a gene: 6. In DNA form, the CDR3 reads TGTGCCAGCAGCTTAAGATCGCAGGGGGCGTACAATGAGCAGTTCTTC. Translating it yields CASSLRSQGAYNEQFF.

The rearrangement uses TRBV19 and TRBJ2-3, with D tentatively TRBD2 (5 bases). Germline CDR1 and CDR2: LNHDA and SQIVND (reference sequence). V was cut by 2 bases and J by 5 bases, with 8 bases left in between. The CDR3 is 13 amino acids. CDR3 region: CASSISAGDTQYF. CDR3 DNA: TGTGCCAGTAGTATATCTGCGGGAGATACGCAGTATTTT.

The chain combines TRBV18 with TRBJ1-1; D not certain. V shed 2 bases and J shed 7 bases, with 11 bases lying between them. There are 13 residues in the CDR3. CDR1 is KGHSH and CDR2 is LQKENI in the germline V gene. CDR3 region: CASSPGQLLEAFF. The DNA for the CDR3 is TGTGCCAGCTCACCAGGGCAGCTCCTTGAAGCTTTCTTT. Full variable domain (outside the CDR3, taken from reference TRBV18 and TRBJ1-1): NAGVMQNPRHLVRRRGQEARLRCSPMKGHSHVYWYRQLPEEGLKFMVYLQKENIIDESGMPKERFSAEFPKEGPSILRIQQVVRGDSAAYFCASSPGQLLEAFFGQGTRLTVV.

The chain links TRBV5-1 to TRBJ1-2; a possible D gene is TRBD1 (6 bases). V lost 4 bases and J lost 4, with 17 bases in between. CDR3 length equals 15 residues. The germline V gene has CDR1 SGHRS and CDR2 YFSETQ. The CDR3 coding sequence is TGCGCCAGCAGCGCGTCCACAGGGATGGGCTATGGCTACACCTTC. The encoded protein is CASSASTGMGYGYTF.

The CDR3 is CASEGLAVYEQYF. Here the CDR3 DNA reads TGTGCCAGCGAGGGACTAGCGGTTTACGAGCAGTACTTC. The chain recombines TRBV2 with TRBJ2-7; TRBD2 matches at 11 bases. The V segment lost 8 bases and the J segment 4 bases; nucleotides outside the gene matches: 4. Germline V gene lookup returns CDR1 SNHLY and CDR2 FYNNEI. This CDR3 comprises 13 residues.

This chain connects TRBV10-3 to TRBJ2-5, with D hard to call. Trimming removed 3 bases from V and 5 bases from J, with 4 bases in between. The CDR3 spans 11 residues. CDR1 and CDR2 from the germline V gene are ENHRY and SYGVKD. The chain's CDR3 is CAISDLETQYF. CDR3 coding DNA: TGTGCCATCAGTGACCTTGAGACCCAGTACTTC.

The genes are TRBV5-6 and TRBJ1-1; D gene ambiguous. The V end was cut by 0 bases, the J end by 6 bases, with 9 bases between. Per germline, CDR1 SGHDT and CDR2 YYEEEE. The CDR3 contains 13 residues. This chain's CDR3 is CASSLGDIPEAFF. In nucleotides, the CDR3 is TGTGCCAGCAGCTTGGGAGACATACCTGAAGCTTTCTTT.

This rearrangement joins TRBV6-5 to TRBJ1-6; D may be TRBD1 (6 bases). The CDR3 is 16 amino acids. V shed 4 bases and J shed 9 bases, with 19 bases lying between them. Germline V CDR1 and CDR2: MNHEY, SVGAGI. The CDR3 DNA reads as TGTGCCAGCAGTTCTCAACCAACAGGGTTGGGTTCACCCCTCCACTTT. Protein product: CASSSQPTGLGSPLHF.

On this clone: Other DNA variants within this sample encode the same CDR3. The CDR3 sequence is CASSAQGSGNTIYF. The CDR3 DNA follows: TGTGCCAGCAGCGCTCAGGGCTCTGGAAACACCATATATTTT. V is TRBV9 and J is TRBJ1-3, with D possibly matching TRBD1 (5 bases). Trimming shortened V by 3 bases and J by 0 bases, and 7 bases separated the two germline ends. Germline V lookup: CDR1 SGDLS, CDR2 YYNGEE. CDR3 length equals 14 residues.

CDR3 DNA: TGTGCCAGCAGACAAAGGGGTGAGACGCAGTATTTT. Translating gives CASRQRGETQYF. The chain is built from TRBV27 and TRBJ2-3; D perhaps matches TRBD1 (5 bases). The CDR3 extends over 12 amino acids. The V and J ends lost 6 bases and 9 bases respectively, with 13 bases between them. Per germline, CDR1 MNHEY and CDR2 SMNVEV (reference sequence).

The V gene is TRBV5-1, the J gene TRBJ1-2; D is possibly TRBD1 (5 bases). The CDR3 runs to 14 residues. Germline V lookup: CDR1 SGHRS, CDR2 YFSETQ. With 4 bases removed from V and 6 bases from J, the gap between germline ends came to 16 bases. DNA for the CDR3: TGCGCCAGCAGCGAAATGGGGGGATTGGATGGCTACACCTTC. Its protein product is CASSEMGGLDGYTF.

The V call is TRBV5-1, the J call TRBJ2-3, with 7 positions matching TRBD2. This CDR3 spans 15 amino acids. Trimming took 5 bases from V and 3 from J; bases not matched to a gene: 9. CDR1 SGHRS and CDR2 YFSETQ come from the germline V gene. For the CDR3, the DNA is TGCGCCAGCAGTCAGGAGGGGAGGGTAACAGATACGCAGTATTTT. Protein sequence: CASSQEGRVTDTQYF.

The chain recombines TRBV28 with TRBJ2-7; 11 bases agree with TRBD2. J gave up 5 bases and V 6 bases, and 6 bases lay outside the gene matches. The length of the CDR3 is 14 residues. Germline V gives CDR1 MDHEN, CDR2 SYDVKM. The DNA for the CDR3 is TGTGCCAGCAGCCCACTAGCGGGAGAGGACGAGCAGTACTTC. Translated, it gives CASSPLAGEDEQYF.

The V call is TRBV7-2, the J call TRBJ2-3; weak D call: TRBD2 (5 bases). Germline V lookup: CDR1 SGHTA, CDR2 FQGNSA. The CDR3 totals 11 residues. V lost 6 bases and J lost 7, with 8 bases in between. The CDR3 region has the DNA TGTGCCAGCAGGCTCGGGAATACGCAGTATTTT. Its translation is CASRLGNTQYF.

V usage is TRBV6-5 and J usage is TRBJ1-5; TRBD1 aligns across 9 bases. Germline CDR1 and CDR2: MNHEY and SVGAGI. This CDR3 has 15 amino acids. J was trimmed by 11 bases and V by 4 bases; bases with no gene match: 12. CDR3 protein: CASSWDRVTGSTQHF. CDR3 nucleotide sequence: TGTGCCAGCAGTTGGGACAGGGTAACGGGGTCGACCCAGCATTTT.

This chain connects TRBV3-1 (or the pseudogene TRBV3-2) to TRBJ1-1; D unresolved. The CDR3 runs 17 residues. Per germline, CDR1 LGHDT and CDR2 YNNKEL (reference sequence). Trimming stripped 1 base from V and 4 bases from J, with 19 bases between. The CDR3 nucleotides read TGTGCCAGCAGCCAAGGGGTTGTCAGGAACTTGATCACTGAAGCTTTCTTT. This sequence encodes CASSQGVVRNLITEAFF.

The chain has TRBV29-1 and TRBJ1-2, with 9 bases lining up with TRBD1. The CDR3 contains 13 residues. Germline-derived CDR1 and CDR2 are SQVTM and ANQGSEA. The trim removed 7 bases at V and 6 bases at J, leaving 9 bases unmatched. This CDR3 reads CSALGTGLDGYTF. In nucleotides, the CDR3 is TGCAGCGCCCTCGGGACAGGGTTGGATGGCTACACCTTC.

CDR3 in amino acids: CASTLRTEAFF. The CDR3 DNA is TGTGCCAGCACCCTTCGTACTGAAGCTTTCTTT. This rearrangement joins TRBV28 to TRBJ1-1; D unclear. The germline V gene encodes CDR1 MDHEN and CDR2 SYDVKM. Trimming took off 7 bases at V and 5 bases at J, with 8 bases between the two ends. The CDR3 is 11 residues long.

This clone has only a few counts. The V and J genes are TRBV7-2 and TRBJ1-2, with 9 bases fitting TRBD1. After removal of 5 bases from V and 6 bases from J, the junction contained 10 bases not matched to a gene. The CDR3 consists of 15 residues. Germline V gene sequence: CDR1 SGHTA, CDR2 FQGNSA. The CDR3 sequence: CASSHRQGVEHGYTF. For the CDR3, the DNA is TGTGCCAGCAGCCACCGACAGGGGGTTGAACATGGCTACACCTTC. Variable domain in full (rest from reference TRBV7-2 and TRBJ1-2): GAGVSQSPSNKVTEKGKDVELRCDPISGHTALYWYRQSLGQGLEFLIYFQGNSAPDKSGLPSDRFSAERTGGSVSTLTIQRTQQEDSAVYLCASSHRQGVEHGYTFGSGTRLTVV.

The J gene is TRBJ1-2, the V gene TRBV5-4; 8 bases map to TRBD1. V shed 4 bases, J shed 3 bases, and the junction held 8 bases outside the gene matches. Germline lookup yields CDR1 SGHNT and CDR2 YYREEE (reference sequence). The CDR3 loop spans 15 amino acids. CDR3 sequence: CASSAKTGDDYGYTF. CDR3 nucleotides: TGTGCCAGCAGCGCCAAGACAGGGGATGACTATGGCTACACCTTC.

The chain is built from TRBV5-4 and TRBJ2-1; a weak D match, TRBD2 (6 bases). Germline CDR1 and CDR2: SGHNT and YYREEE (reference sequence). The CDR3 loop spans 13 amino acids. The CDR3 protein is CAAGGISYNEQFF. As DNA, the CDR3 is TGTGCTGCAGGCGGGATCTCCTACAATGAGCAGTTCTTC.